This T cell receptor (beta chain) was retrieved from a study of blood T cells in healthy people across ages. A J-beta primer mix and a sample-barcoded 5' primer were used in a second PCR of roughly 7 to 12 cycles. The template-switch adaptor was a 5' adaptor with 12 random nucleotides. It tagged each cDNA molecule. Per-sample output comprised a minimum of 3 million paired-end reads containing CDR3. TCRdb re-analysed the 5' RACE reads in MiXCR, keeping a single row per CDR3 protein. The data contain around 500,000 distinct CDR3 sequences, 40% to 55% of them singletons. This CDR3 has 13 amino acids. Germline V CDR1 and CDR2: GTSNPN, SVGIG (reference sequence). Between the trimmed V and J ends, which lost 3 bases and 2 bases, there was a span of 8 bases. Study-wide points: The recorded TCR beta diversity per million T cells decreased in a roughly linear manner with age. A greater number of naive CD4+ cells and higher diversity distinguished long-lived donors from aged donors.

A note on this clonotype: What it binds is not known.

Material: blood. This sequence originates from a man older than 75 in good health. The chain employs TRBV30 and TRBJ2-1, with D perhaps being TRBD1 or TRBD2 (5 bases each). In DNA form, the CDR3 reads TGTGCCTGGAGCCTGGGGGCCTACAATGAGCAGTTCTTC. This sequence encodes CAWSLGAYNEQFF.